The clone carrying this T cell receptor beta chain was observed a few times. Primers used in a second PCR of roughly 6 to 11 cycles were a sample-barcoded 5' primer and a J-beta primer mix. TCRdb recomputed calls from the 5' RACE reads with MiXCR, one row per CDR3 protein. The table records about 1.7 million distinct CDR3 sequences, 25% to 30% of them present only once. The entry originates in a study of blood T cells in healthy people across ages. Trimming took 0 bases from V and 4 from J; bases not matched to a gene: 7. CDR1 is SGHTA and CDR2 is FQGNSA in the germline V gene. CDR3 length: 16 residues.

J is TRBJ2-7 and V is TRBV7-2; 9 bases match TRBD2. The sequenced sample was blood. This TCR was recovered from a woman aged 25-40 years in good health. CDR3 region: CTSSLAGRLAGYEQYF. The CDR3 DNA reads TGTACCAGCAGCTTAGCTGGGCGGCTAGCGGGATACGAGCAGTACTTC.